The present entry profiles one T cell receptor beta chain with its context. Its antigen is unknown. Here immunoSEQ multiplex PCR was the method, and the copy in TCRdb shows in-frame clones only, minus some. The sample includes tens of thousands of clones, 65% to 80% of them seen just once. Chemo-refractory metastatic non-small-cell lung cancer patients underwent focal radiation alongside CTLA-4 blockade with ipilimumab. This entry comes from a study of radiotherapy plus CTLA-4 blockade in lung cancer. As for the study in general: Objective responses arose in 18% of patients, and about 32% experienced disease control. Study results and caveats: Clones of tumor-derived TCRs expanded in blood after radiotherapy plus ipilimumab. Response was reportedly best predicted by early blood T cell clone dynamics, with interferon-beta.

The CDR3 runs to 13 residues. Germline values: CDR1 SGHVS, CDR2 FQNEAQ. With 5 bases removed from V and 10 bases from J, the gap between germline ends came to 12 bases. This clonotype was obtained from a human donor with non-small cell lung cancer who had a partial response to radiotherapy plus ipilimumab. This sample comprised peripheral blood, obtained from a patient treated with radiotherapy plus ipilimumab. The rearrangement links TRBV7-8 to TRBJ1-6; tentative D call: TRBD1 (5 bases). CDR3 sequence: CASSLGAGSPLHF. As DNA, the CDR3 is TGTGCCAGCAGCCTAGGGGCTGGGTCACCCCTCCACTTT.